The subject of this entry is one TCR beta chain. Its matching antigen is unknown. This record belongs to a study of cytomegalovirus exposure and HLA in healthy donors. Generated by immunoSEQ multiplex PCR, the TCRdb table keeps only in-frame clones and is missing some. The data contain around 200,000 clones, 65% to 85% of them singletons. V gave up 0 bases and J gave up 6 bases, with 12 bases separating them. This CDR3 is built from 15 residues. Germline values: CDR1 MGHRA, CDR2 YSYEKL. Broader study findings: Reports credit the classifier with highly specific, highly sensitive diagnosis of cytomegalovirus status. CMV antigen specificity was confirmed in vitro for a few CMV-associated chains.

The V call is TRBV4-1, the J call TRBJ2-1; a possible D gene is TRBD2 (7 bases). Specimen: PBMCs. The source is a woman between 18 and 29 years old in good health and CMV-seropositive. The CDR3 protein is CASSQERGLLNEQFF. The CDR3 coding sequence is TGCGCCAGCAGCCAAGAGCGGGGGCTCCTCAATGAGCAGTTCTTC.